These 30 T cell receptor beta chains share one sample of origin, sequenced in a study of blood T cell repertoires in COVID-19. Sequenced by immunoSEQ multiplex PCR; TCRdb stores in-frame clones only, minus some. In the table there are some 250,000 clones, roughly 91% of which are singletons. The sample was PBMCs or T cells enriched from blood (not recorded which). The source of these receptors is a man aged 35 to 55 who had recovered from COVID-19.

Written as DNA, the CDR3 is TGTGCCAGCACGGAGGAGGGACAGGGGGACTCCTACAATGAGCAGTTCTTC. It specifies CASTEEGQGDSYNEQFF. The chain recombines TRBV5-6 with TRBJ2-1; TRBD1 matches 11 bases. Germline values: CDR1 SGHDT, CDR2 YYEEEE. The CDR3 has 17 residues. Trimming at V came to 6 bases and at J to 0 bases, leaving 8 bases not matched to a gene.

The chain combines TRBV2 with TRBJ1-6; tentatively, D is TRBD1 (6 bases). Trimming removed 1 base at V and 10 bases at J, with 14 bases between. The CDR3 extends over 15 amino acids. Germline CDR1 reads SNHLY; CDR2 reads FYNNEI. CDR3 nucleotide sequence: TGTGCCAGCAGTGAAGATACAGGGAAAGGGTCACCCCTCCACTTT. Its translation is CASSEDTGKGSPLHF.

The J gene is TRBJ1-4, the V gene TRBV28; D call uncertain. From germline, CDR1 is MDHEN and CDR2 SYDVKM. The CDR3 is 12 amino acids. Trimming pared 2 bases from V and 7 bases from J, leaving 5 bases between. CDR3 in amino acids: CASSLPSEKLFF. In DNA form, the CDR3 reads TGTGCCAGCAGTTTACCATCTGAAAAACTGTTTTTT.

The chain recombines TRBV19 with TRBJ2-7, with TRBD2 matching over 8 bases. This CDR3 spans 16 amino acids. The trim removed 2 bases at V and 3 bases at J, leaving 9 bases unmatched. Germline V gives CDR1 LNHDA, CDR2 SQIVND (reference sequence). CDR3 protein: CASSIPTGTSVYEQYF. In DNA form, the CDR3 reads TGTGCCAGTAGTATACCGACCGGGACTAGTGTCTACGAGCAGTACTTC.

V gene TRBV2 combines with J gene TRBJ1-2; no clear D. Trimming stripped 6 bases from V and 5 bases from J, with 16 bases between. Germline loops: CDR1 SNHLY, CDR2 FYNNEI. CDR3 length: 14 amino acids. The CDR3 DNA reads TGTGCCAGCAGCGCGATCCAGGTGCTTTATGGCTACACCTTC. Its protein is CASSAIQVLYGYTF. Full variable domain (missing parts from reference TRBV2 and TRBJ1-2): EPEVTQTPSHQVTQMGQEVILRCVPISNHLYFYWYRQILGQKVEFLVSFYNNEISEKSEIFDDQFSVERPDGSNFTLKIRSTKLEDSAMYFCASSAIQVLYGYTFGSGTRLTVV.

This clone was observed a single time. CDR3 loop: CATRQDRGTDTQYF. In nucleotides, the CDR3 is TGTGCCACTAGACAGGACAGAGGCACAGATACGCAGTATTTT. The chain carries TRBV19 and TRBJ2-3; perhaps TRBD1 as D (6 bases). Germline CDR1 is LNHDA and CDR2 is SQIVND (reference sequence). This CDR3 comprises 14 residues. The V and J ends lost 10 bases and 1 base respectively, with 15 bases between them.

The chain carries TRBV2 and TRBJ1-5, with 9 bases aligning to TRBD1. CDR1 SNHLY and CDR2 FYNNEI come from the germline V gene. The CDR3 is made up of 14 amino acids. The V gene end was trimmed by 6 bases and the J gene end by 2 bases; junction bases not matched to a gene: 2. CDR3 bases: TGTGCCAGCAGGGGGACAGGGCGCAATCAGCCCCAGCATTTT. Amino acids: CASRGTGRNQPQHF.

Here the CDR3 reads CASSPQGVSSNTEAFF. In DNA, the CDR3 is TGTGCCAGCTCACCACAGGGAGTCAGCTCGAACACTGAAGCTTTCTTT. J is TRBJ1-1 and V is TRBV18; no reliable D call. Per the germline V gene, CDR1 is KGHSH and CDR2 is LQKENI. There are 16 residues in the CDR3. Between the trimmed V and J ends, which lost 1 base and 1 base, there was a span of 13 bases.

This clone was counted ten times or more. This rearrangement joins TRBV4-2 to TRBJ1-2; 9 bases line up with TRBD1. V was pared by 0 bases and J by 2 bases, with 10 bases of the junction left unmatched. Looked up from germline, CDR1 is LGHNA and CDR2 is YNFKEQ. There are 18 residues in the CDR3. This chain's CDR3 is CASSQDGSGQGINYGYTF. The DNA for the CDR3 is TGTGCCAGCAGCCAAGATGGGTCGGGACAGGGAATCAACTATGGCTACACCTTC.

This chain links TRBV19 with TRBJ2-4, with a tentative D call TRBD2 (5 bases). Germline V gene lookup returns CDR1 LNHDA and CDR2 SQIVND (reference sequence). Trimming removed 1 base from V and 1 base from J, with 17 bases in between. The CDR3 covers 18 residues. CDR3 sequence: CASSIALGALAAKNIQYF. As DNA, the CDR3 is TGTGCCAGTAGTATAGCCCTGGGAGCCTTGGCTGCCAAAAACATTCAGTACTTC.

This clone was seen a single time. The chain combines TRBV4-1 with TRBJ1-3, with 7 bases lining up with TRBD1. The CDR3 length is 15 residues. The V gene end was trimmed by 3 bases and the J gene end by 9 bases; junction bases not matched to a gene: 11. Germline V lookup: CDR1 MGHRA, CDR2 YSYEKL. Here the CDR3 DNA reads TGCGCCAGCAGCCAGAAAATAGACAGGGATGGCACCATATATTTT. Translated, it gives CASSQKIDRDGTIYF.

This rearrangement joins TRBV7-9 to TRBJ2-7, with TRBD1 as a possible D gene (6 bases). CDR3 size: 13 residues. Germline CDR1 and CDR2: SEHNR and FQNEAQ (reference sequence). V shed 5 bases and J shed 5 bases, with 13 bases lying between them. CDR3 nucleotides: TGTGCCAGCAGCCAACAGGGTCGGAACGAGCAGTACTTC. This codes for CASSQQGRNEQYF.

This chain connects TRBV25-1 to TRBJ1-2; TRBD1 matches at 7 bases. The CDR3 extends over 15 amino acids. With V trimmed by 3 bases and J by 4 bases, 8 bases remained unmatched. The germline CDR1 and CDR2 sequences are MGHDK and SYGVNS. The CDR3 region has the DNA TGTGCCAGCAGTGACAAACAGGGGCAGGCCTATGGCTACACCTTC. This sequence encodes CASSDKQGQAYGYTF.

This clone was detected once. This chain links TRBV5-5 with TRBJ1-2; tentatively, D is TRBD1 (6 bases). Germline-derived CDR1 and CDR2 are SGHKS and YYEKEE (reference sequence). The CDR3 extends over 14 amino acids. Trimming took off 0 bases at V and 5 bases at J, with 11 bases between the two ends. In DNA form, the CDR3 reads TGTGCCAGCAGCTTGGGGGGGCCTGGGTATGGCTACACCTTC. Residues: CASSLGGPGYGYTF.

The rearrangement uses TRBV27 and TRBJ2-7; D ambiguous. Trimming took 7 bases from V and 4 from J, leaving 11 bases between them. The germline V gene has CDR1 MNHEY and CDR2 SMNVEV (reference sequence). The length of the CDR3 is 12 residues. The CDR3 nucleotides are TGTGCCAGCATTGGCCGAAGATACGAGCAGTACTTC. Its translation: CASIGRRYEQYF.

The chain combines TRBV18 with TRBJ2-7; D possibly corresponds to TRBD2 (5 bases). The CDR3 is made up of 15 amino acids. In germline, CDR1 is KGHSH, CDR2 LQKENI. V dropped 1 base and J dropped 1 base, with 11 bases sitting between them. As DNA, the CDR3 is TGTGCCAGCTCACCACTAGGCCGGGGTTCCTACGAGCAGTACTTC. This translates into CASSPLGRGSYEQYF. The full variable domain, completed using reference TRBV18 and TRBJ2-7, is NAGVMQNPRHLVRRRGQEARLRCSPMKGHSHVYWYRQLPEEGLKFMVYLQKENIIDESGMPKERFSAEFPKEGPSILRIQQVVRGDSAAYFCASSPLGRGSYEQYFGPGTRLTVT.

V is TRBV19 and J is TRBJ1-5, with D tentatively TRBD1 (5 bases). The V end was cut by 2 bases, the J end by 0 bases, with 8 bases between. Germline V gives CDR1 LNHDA, CDR2 SQIVND (reference sequence). The CDR3 totals 15 residues. In DNA form, the CDR3 reads TGTGCCAGTAGTATAAGCCAGGGTAGCAATCAGCCCCAGCATTTT. As protein: CASSISQGSNQPQHF.

This chain joins TRBV16 and TRBJ1-1, with 9 bases aligning to TRBD1. The CDR3 loop spans 15 amino acids. CDR1 and CDR2 from the germline V gene are KGHSY and FQNENV. V was clipped by 2 bases and J by 3 bases; unmatched bases: 4. CDR3 coding DNA: TGTGCCAGCAGCCAAAAAAGGACAGGGGACACTGAAGCTTTCTTT. This codes for CASSQKRTGDTEAFF. The complete variable domain, with remaining parts taken from reference TRBV16 and TRBJ1-1, reads GEEVAQTPKHLVRGEGQKAKLYCAPIKGHSYVFWYQQVLKNEFKFLISFQNENVFDETGMPKERFSAKCLPNSPCSLEIQATKLEDSAVYFCASSQKRTGDTEAFFGQGTRLTVV.

The chain employs TRBV28 and TRBJ1-5, with TRBD1 matching 7 bases. Germline V gene sequence: CDR1 MDHEN, CDR2 SYDVKM. The trim removed 6 bases at V and 3 bases at J, leaving 8 bases unmatched. The CDR3 runs to 15 residues. The DNA of the CDR3 is TGTGCCAGCAGCGTTGACGGGACAGCCAATCAGCCCCAGCATTTT. It translates to CASSVDGTANQPQHF.

The CDR3 coding sequence is TGTGCCAGCAGCCGGGGACTAGCGGGGAGCTCCTACAATGAGCAGTTCTTC. Residues: CASSRGLAGSSYNEQFF. V is TRBV7-9 and J is TRBJ2-1, with 13 nucleotides matching TRBD2. This CDR3 is 17 amino acids long. Germline V CDR1 and CDR2: SEHNR, FQNEAQ (reference sequence). The V and J ends lost 5 bases and 0 bases, in that order; junction bases with no gene match: 4. The whole variable domain, remainder taken from reference TRBV7-9 and TRBJ2-1, is DTGVSQNPRHKITKRGQNVTFRCDPISEHNRLYWYRQTLGQGPEFLTYFQNEAQLEKSRLLSDRFSAERPKGSFSTLEIQRTEQGDSAMYLCASSRGLAGSSYNEQFFGPGTRLTVL.

The chain uses TRBV5-1 and TRBJ1-2, with 12 bases lining up with TRBD1. The germline CDR1 and CDR2 sequences are SGHRS and YFSETQ. After removal of 4 bases from V and 1 base from J, the junction contained 14 bases not matched to a gene. The CDR3 extends over 19 amino acids. The CDR3 loop is CASSPASGTGGAFNYGYTF. CDR3 nucleotide sequence: TGCGCCAGCAGCCCAGCTTCCGGGACAGGGGGCGCATTTAACTATGGCTACACCTTC.

The genes are TRBV18 and TRBJ2-5; a weak D match, TRBD2 (6 bases). Germline CDR1 reads KGHSH; CDR2 reads LQKENI. This CDR3 spans 15 amino acids. Trimming stripped 2 bases from V and 5 bases from J, with 15 bases between. CDR3 sequence reads: CASSPGQGGKETQYF. CDR3 nucleotide sequence: TGTGCCAGCTCACCAGGGCAGGGAGGAAAGGAGACCCAGTACTTC.

DNA of the CDR3: TGTGCCAGCAGAATATACCGGGACAGGGGTGGCTACACCTTC. Translating gives CASRIYRDRGGYTF. The chain uses TRBV28 and TRBJ1-2; TRBD1 matches at 10 bases. Losses at the gene ends were 6 bases for V and 7 bases for J; bases not matched to a gene: 8. Germline V CDR1 and CDR2: MDHEN, SYDVKM. This CDR3 has 14 residues.

The V call is TRBV15, the J call TRBJ1-5; TRBD1 matches at 8 bases. In germline, CDR1 is LNHNV, CDR2 YYDKDF (reference sequence). This CDR3 region has 15 residues. V was pared by 3 bases and J by 4 bases, with 5 bases of the junction left unmatched. This CDR3 is CATSRTGVGNQPQHF. DNA of the CDR3: TGTGCCACCAGCAGGACAGGGGTTGGTAATCAGCCCCAGCATTTT.

The chain links TRBV28 to TRBJ2-7; D is perhaps TRBD1 (7 bases). This CDR3 region has 14 residues. Germline V gives CDR1 MDHEN, CDR2 SYDVKM. V was clipped by 6 bases and J by 2 bases, with 14 bases between them. CDR3 sequence reads: CASRVQGTPYEQYF. CDR3 in DNA: TGTGCCAGCAGGGTACAGGGGACTCCCTACGAGCAGTACTTC.

V gene TRBV29-1 combines with J gene TRBJ1-1, with TRBD1 matching 9 bases. Looked up from germline, CDR1 is SQVTM and CDR2 is ANQGSEA. The ends lost 6 bases at V and 5 bases at J; junction bases unmatched: 7. The CDR3 covers 13 residues. CDR3 sequence: CSVMTGGGTEAFF. As DNA, the CDR3 is TGCAGCGTCATGACAGGGGGTGGGACTGAAGCTTTCTTT.

This clone showed up just once. The V call is TRBV9, the J call TRBJ1-3, with D maybe TRBD1 (5 bases). CDR1 and CDR2 from the germline V gene are SGDLS and YYNGEE. The CDR3 has 14 residues. V lost 5 bases and J lost 0, with 9 bases in between. Here the CDR3 reads CASRKGDSGNTIYF. The DNA for the CDR3 is TGTGCCAGCAGAAAAGGGGACTCTGGAAACACCATATATTTT.

In the case of this clone: The same CDR3 also results from other DNA sequences found in this sample. The gene calls are TRBV28 and TRBJ2-7; TRBD2 might be the D (5 bases). Per the germline V gene, CDR1 is MDHEN and CDR2 is SYDVKM. This CDR3 contains 14 residues. Trimming stripped 1 base from V and 0 bases from J, with 7 bases between. The CDR3 sequence: CASSLYRGSYEQYF. The CDR3 nucleotides read TGTGCCAGCAGTTTATATCGGGGCTCCTACGAGCAGTACTTC.

This chain links TRBV30 with TRBJ2-7, with D possibly being TRBD2 (6 bases). Trimming pared 3 bases from V and 0 bases from J, leaving 15 bases between. The germline gives CDR1 GTSNPN, CDR2 SVGIG (reference sequence). The CDR3 totals 15 residues. CDR3 amino acids: CAWSNWEAGSYEQYF. As DNA, the CDR3 is TGTGCCTGGAGCAACTGGGAGGCTGGCTCCTACGAGCAGTACTTC.

The V and J genes are TRBV5-1 and TRBJ1-3, with D possibly matching TRBD1 (6 bases). The CDR3 consists of 16 residues. Germline V gives CDR1 SGHRS, CDR2 YFSETQ. Trimming removed 0 bases at V and 0 bases at J, with 10 bases between. The CDR3 loop is CASSLEGVSSGNTIYF. DNA for the CDR3: TGCGCCAGCAGCTTGGAGGGGGTTAGCTCTGGAAACACCATATATTTT. Drawing the rest from reference TRBV5-1 and TRBJ1-3, the complete variable domain is KAGVTQTPRYLIKTRGQQVTLSCSPISGHRSVSWYQQTPGQGLQFLFEYFSETQRNKGNFPGRFSGRQFSNSRSEMNVSTLELGDSALYLCASSLEGVSSGNTIYFGEGSWLTVV.